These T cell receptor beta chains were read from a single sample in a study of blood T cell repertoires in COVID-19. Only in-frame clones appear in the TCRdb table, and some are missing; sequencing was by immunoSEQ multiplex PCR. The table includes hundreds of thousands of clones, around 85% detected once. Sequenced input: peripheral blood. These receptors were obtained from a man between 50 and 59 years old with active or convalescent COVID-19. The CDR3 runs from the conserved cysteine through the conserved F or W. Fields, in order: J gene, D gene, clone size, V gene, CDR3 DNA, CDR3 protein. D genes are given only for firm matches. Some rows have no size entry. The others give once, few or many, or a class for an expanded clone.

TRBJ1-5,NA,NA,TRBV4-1,TGCGCCAGCAGCCAAGTTAATCTTCGAGGCGGGGGGAATCAGCCCCAGCATTTT,CASSQVNLRGGGNQPQHF
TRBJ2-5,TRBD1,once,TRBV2,TGTGCCAGCAGTGGGGGACAGACAGAGACCCAGTACTTC,CASSGGQTETQYF
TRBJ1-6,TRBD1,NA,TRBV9,TGTGCCAGCAGCGTAAGGGACAGCTATAATTCACCCCTCCACTTT,CASSVRDSYNSPLHF
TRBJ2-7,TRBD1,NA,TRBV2,TGTGCCAGCAGGTCGGGGACAGGGGACGGGGCCTACGAGCAGTACTTC,CASRSGTGDGAYEQYF
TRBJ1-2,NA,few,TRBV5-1,TGCGCCAGCAGCTCGACAGGCGATAGGGGCTACACCTTC,CASSSTGDRGYTF
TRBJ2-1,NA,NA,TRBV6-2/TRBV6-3,TGTGCCAGCAGTTACTCGTTGGCCAATGAGCAGTTCTTC,CASSYSLANEQFF
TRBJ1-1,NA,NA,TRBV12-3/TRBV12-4,TGTGCCAGCAGTAACGGACCGGGGACTGAAGCTTTCTTT,CASSNGPGTEAFF
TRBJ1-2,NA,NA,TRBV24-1,TGTGCCACCAGTGACCCTTTTGACTATGGCTACACCTTC,CATSDPFDYGYTF
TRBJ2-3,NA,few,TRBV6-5,TGTGCCAGCAGTTACTCAGCAGGGGCCACAGATACGCAGTATTTT,CASSYSAGATDTQYF
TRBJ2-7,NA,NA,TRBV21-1,TGTGCCAGCAGCACCGGACAGGGGCAGTACTTC,CASSTGQGQYF
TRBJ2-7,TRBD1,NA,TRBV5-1,TGCGCCAGCAGCCTGGGGGGGACAGGGGACTACGAGCAGTACTTC,CASSLGGTGDYEQYF
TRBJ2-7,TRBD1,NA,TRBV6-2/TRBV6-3,TGTGCCAGCAGTTACTCGGGACAGGGGGCCTACGGGCAGTACTTC,CASSYSGQGAYGQYF
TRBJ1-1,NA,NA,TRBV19,TGTGCCAGTAGTATCCCCGCGAAACTTGAAGCTTTCTTT,CASSIPAKLEAFF
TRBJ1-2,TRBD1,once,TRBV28,TGTGCCAGCAACTGGGGGACAGGGTTCGGCTACACCTTC,CASNWGTGFGYTF
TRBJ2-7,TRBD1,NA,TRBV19,TGTGCCAGTAGTATTCTTCCGGGACAGGGGTTGTACGAGCAGTACTTC,CASSILPGQGLYEQYF
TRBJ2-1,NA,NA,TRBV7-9,TGTGCCAGCACTACTAGTGGCGCCTACAATGAGCAGTTCTTC,CASTTSGAYNEQFF
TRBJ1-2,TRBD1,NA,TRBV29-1,TGCAGCGTTTTGCAGCAGTCAACACCCAGGGGGGGCTACACCTTC,CSVLQQSTPRGGYTF
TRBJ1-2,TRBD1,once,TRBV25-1,TGTGCCAGCAGTGAGAACAGGGGTATCGGCTATGGCTACACCTTC,CASSENRGIGYGYTF